This T cell receptor beta chain was captured in a study of post-analysis software for immune sequencing data. Study-wide results and limits: Compared with controls, patients had more of roughly five TRBV segments, including TRBV5-6, TRBV5-1 and TRBV20-1.

A word on this clonotype: Its antigen is not known.

CDR3 size: 14 residues. With 3 bases removed from V and 5 bases from J, the gap between germline ends came to 13 bases. Germline values: CDR1 MDHEN, CDR2 SYDVKM. TCR beta cDNA libraries had unique molecular identifiers. MiXCR, run by TCRdb on the PCR reads, gives a single entry per CDR3 protein. The sample lists roughly 580,000 distinct CDR3 sequences; about 40% were seen once. The TCR originated in a girl aged 5-17 years with multiple sclerosis. The chain joins TRBV28 to TRBJ1-1, with D possibly being TRBD1 (5 bases). Source material: blood. The CDR3: CASSLSQGGTEAFF. Here the CDR3 DNA reads TGTGCCAGCAGTTTGAGTCAGGGAGGAACTGAAGCTTTCTTT.